The 5 T cell receptor beta chains below were found in one sample sequenced in a study of T cells in Graves' hyperthyroidism and ophthalmopathy. It was RNA transcripts that yielded the amplified TCR beta CDR3 regions. First-round RT-PCR with HTBI primers amplified the TCR CDR3 region. TCRdb re-analysed the multiplex PCR reads in MiXCR, keeping a single row per CDR3 protein. The sample carries 600,000 or so distinct CDR3 sequences, roughly 15% recorded once. The sequenced sample was blood. All receptors derive from a young woman with Graves' hyperthyroidism.

This clonotype was found a few times. This may be a read error: a much more frequent sequence differs by one nucleotide. V gene TRBV6-1 combines with J gene TRBJ2-5; D remains ambiguous. The CDR3 loop spans 15 amino acids. Germline lookup yields CDR1 MNHNS and CDR2 SASEGT. For the CDR3, the DNA is TGTGCCAGCAGTGAAGTATCGTCCACCCAAGGGACCCAGTACTTC. This sequence encodes CASSEVSSTQGTQYF.

The table lists this clonotype with many counts. The chain recombines TRBV3-1 with TRBJ2-3; D is undetermined. With 3 bases removed from V and 3 bases from J, the gap between germline ends came to 1 base. CDR3 size: 11 residues. Germline-derived CDR1 and CDR2 are LGHDT and YNNKEL (reference sequence). CDR3 in DNA: TGTGCCAGCAGCCAGACAGATACGCAGTATTTT. Its protein product is CASSQTDTQYF.

Many counts were recorded for this clonotype. The CDR3 region is CASSLSSWGNTEAFF. In nucleotides, the CDR3 is TGTGCCAGCAGCTTATCAAGTTGGGGGAACACTGAAGCTTTCTTT. This chain uses TRBV7-9 with TRBJ1-1, with D unclear. Germline CDR1 is SEHNR and CDR2 is FQNEAQ (reference sequence). The CDR3 covers 15 residues. Trimming took 2 bases from V and 1 from J, leaving 11 bases between them.

The sample holds many counts of this clonotype. V is TRBV12-3 or TRBV12-4 and J is TRBJ1-3; TRBD1 might be the D (5 bases). V lost 6 bases, J lost 2 bases, and 11 bases lay in between. The length of the CDR3 is 14 residues. CDR3: CASRSTGPGNTIYF. The CDR3 DNA is TGTGCCAGCAGGTCCACAGGCCCTGGAAACACCATATATTTT.

This clonotype was recorded many times. This chain uses TRBV12-3 or TRBV12-4 with TRBJ2-7, with 8 bases matching TRBD1. The V segment lost 4 bases and the J segment 4 bases; nucleotides outside the gene matches: 6. This CDR3 spans 14 amino acids. CDR3 coding DNA: TGTGCCAGCAGTTACCGGGACAGGCTGTACGAGCAGTACTTC. Translating it yields CASSYRDRLYEQYF.